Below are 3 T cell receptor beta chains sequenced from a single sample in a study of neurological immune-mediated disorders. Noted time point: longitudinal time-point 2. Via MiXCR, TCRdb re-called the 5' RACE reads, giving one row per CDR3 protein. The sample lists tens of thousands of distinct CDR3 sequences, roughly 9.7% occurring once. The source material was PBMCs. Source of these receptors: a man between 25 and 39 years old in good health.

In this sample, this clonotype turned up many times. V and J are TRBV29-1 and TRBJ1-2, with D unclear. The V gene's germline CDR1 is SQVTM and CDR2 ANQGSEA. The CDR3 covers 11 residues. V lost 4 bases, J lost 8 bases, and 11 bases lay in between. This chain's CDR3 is CSVAAVDGYTF. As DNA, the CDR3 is TGCAGCGTTGCGGCAGTTGACGGCTACACCTTC.

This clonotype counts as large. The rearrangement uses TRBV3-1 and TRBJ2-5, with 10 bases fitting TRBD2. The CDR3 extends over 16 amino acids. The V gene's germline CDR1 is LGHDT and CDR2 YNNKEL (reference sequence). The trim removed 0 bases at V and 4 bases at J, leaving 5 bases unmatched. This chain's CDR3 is CASSQEGLAFGETQYF. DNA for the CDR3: TGTGCCAGCAGCCAAGAGGGACTAGCGTTTGGAGAGACCCAGTACTTC.

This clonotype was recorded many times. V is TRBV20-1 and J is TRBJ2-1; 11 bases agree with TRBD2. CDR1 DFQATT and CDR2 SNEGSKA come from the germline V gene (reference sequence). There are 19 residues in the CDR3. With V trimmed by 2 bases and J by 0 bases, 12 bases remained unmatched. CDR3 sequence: CSARPPGLAARSSYNEQFF. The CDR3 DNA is TGCAGTGCTAGACCACCGGGACTAGCGGCCAGAAGCTCCTACAATGAGCAGTTCTTC.